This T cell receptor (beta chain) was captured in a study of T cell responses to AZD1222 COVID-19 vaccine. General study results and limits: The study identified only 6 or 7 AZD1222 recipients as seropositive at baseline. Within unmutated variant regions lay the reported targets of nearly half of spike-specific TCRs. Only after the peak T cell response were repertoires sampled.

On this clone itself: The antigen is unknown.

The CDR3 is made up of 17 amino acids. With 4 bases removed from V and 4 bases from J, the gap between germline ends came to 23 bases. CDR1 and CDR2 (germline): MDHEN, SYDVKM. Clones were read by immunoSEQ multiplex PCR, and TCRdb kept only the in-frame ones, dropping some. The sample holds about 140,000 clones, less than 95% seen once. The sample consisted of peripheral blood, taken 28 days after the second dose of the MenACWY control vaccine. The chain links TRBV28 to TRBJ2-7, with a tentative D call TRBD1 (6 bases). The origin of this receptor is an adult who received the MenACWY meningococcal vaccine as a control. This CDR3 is CASSSPNSQGFSYEQYF. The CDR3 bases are TGTGCCAGCAGTTCTCCAAATTCACAGGGATTTTCATACGAGCAGTACTTC.